The T cell receptor (beta chain) described here comes from a study of human T cells and chemical hapten exposure. Overall study context: On 2 cm by 2 cm of upper inner arm skin, sensitization was performed with 2% DPC. On the upper back, patch tests were applied with 0.01% DPC and read at 6 days. Study conclusions and caveats: Among expanded TCRs, significantly more large CDR3 similarity clusters formed than among controls.

CDR3 length: 16 residues. Unmatched junction bases numbered 11, after V lost 5 bases and J lost 4 bases. CDR1 is MNHEY and CDR2 is SVGEGT in the germline V gene. TCRdb reanalysed the RACE reads using MiXCR and keeps one entry per CDR3 protein. The sample contains fewer than 100,000 distinct CDR3 sequences, under 15% of which appear only once. Noted time point: patch test 1, 2 weeks after DPC sensitization. This sample's treatment: therapeutic diphenylcyclopropenone sensitization with weekly scalp DPC. This clonotype was counted only a few times. Its antigen is not identified. The receptor was derived from a woman in her forties with alopecia areata. Some clones in this sample may be carry-over from other donors' samples. The sequences come from whole blood, collected in connection with sensitization to the hapten diphenylcyclopropenone (DPC). The rearrangement links TRBV6-2 or TRBV6-3 to TRBJ2-5, with TRBD2 matching 9 bases. The CDR3 loop reads CASSAGGRAVGETQYF. The CDR3 region has the DNA TGTGCCAGCAGTGCTGGCGGGAGGGCAGTCGGAGAGACCCAGTACTTC.